The 10 T cell receptor beta chains given below trace back to one sample, sequenced in a study of immune evolution from preneoplasia to lung adenocarcinoma (dated by TCRdb to the early 2020s). The library was produced with the immunoSEQ multiplex PCR assay. TCRdb's version of the immuneACCESS table is confined to in-frame rearrangements and falls short of the full clone set. An unresolved V gene accounts for under half of the shortfall where checked; the remainder is of unknown origin. Within this sample are about 8,200 clones, with roughly 82% of them counted one time only. The ten largest clones capture 2.5% to 3.5% of the sample. Input material: FFPE minimally invasive lung adenocarcinoma tissue. The meaning of the sample's cell subset or site label: micro-invasive lung adenocarcinoma (MIA). These receptors were taken from a person aged 70 to 80 with lung adenocarcinoma.

The chain recombines TRBV5-1 with TRBJ1-1; the match to TRBD1 covers 8 bases. With V trimmed by 4 bases and J by 5 bases, 10 bases remained unmatched. The CDR3 has 15 residues. From germline, CDR1 is SGHRS and CDR2 YFSETQ. The CDR3 DNA is TGCGCCAGCAGCGACAGGACAGGGCCGGATACTGAAGCTTTCTTT. Translation: CASSDRTGPDTEAFF.

The chain joins TRBV30 to TRBJ2-5; D is undetermined. Looked up from germline, CDR1 is GTSNPN and CDR2 is SVGIG (reference sequence). The V gene lost 0 bases and the J gene lost 4 bases, with 9 bases spanning the gap. CDR3 length equals 13 residues. In nucleotides, the CDR3 is TGTGCCTGGAGTGTACAAAGTAGAGAGACCCAGTACTTC. Protein: CAWSVQSRETQYF. Drawing the rest from reference TRBV30 and TRBJ2-5, the complete variable domain is SQTIHQWPATLVQPVGSPLSLECTVEGTSNPNLYWYRQAAGRGLQLLFYSVGIGQISSEVPQNLSASRPQDRQFILSSKKLLLSDSGFYLCAWSVQSRETQYFGPGTRLLVL.

The gene calls are TRBV5-1 and TRBJ1-5; 8 bases match TRBD1. CDR3 length: 15 residues. Germline values: CDR1 SGHRS, CDR2 YFSETQ. V trimming: 4 bases; J trimming: 0 bases; junction bases outside the gene matches: 3. The chain's CDR3 is CASSRTGNSNQPQHF. CDR3 nucleotide sequence: TGCGCCAGCAGCCGGACAGGGAATAGCAATCAGCCCCAGCATTTT.

V gene TRBV5-1 combines with J gene TRBJ1-5, with D maybe TRBD1 (5 bases). V dropped 1 base and J dropped 0 bases, with 8 bases sitting between them. Germline assignment: CDR1 SGHRS and CDR2 YFSETQ. This CDR3 has 15 amino acids. CDR3 amino acids: CASSLTGNSNQPQHF. CDR3 DNA: TGCGCCAGCAGCTTGACAGGTAATAGCAATCAGCCCCAGCATTTT.

This clone was found a few times. This chain links TRBV7-8 with TRBJ1-3; no definite D call. This CDR3 has 14 residues. Germline assignment: CDR1 SGHVS and CDR2 FQNEAQ. Deletions cut 7 bases from V and 1 base from J, with 11 bases between. CDR3 loop: CASTPGDSGNTIYF. CDR3 nucleotides: TGTGCCAGCACCCCTGGGGATTCTGGAAACACCATATATTTT.

V gene TRBV19 combines with J gene TRBJ2-5, with TRBD2 as a possible D gene (5 bases). The CDR3 sequence is 15 residues long. Germline V gene lookup returns CDR1 LNHDA and CDR2 SQIVND (reference sequence). V was trimmed by 3 bases and J by 5 bases, leaving 16 bases between them. The CDR3 DNA is TGTGCCAGTAGTATTGGCCGGGAATGGCAGGAGACCCAGTACTTC. It encodes CASSIGREWQETQYF.

The chain joins TRBV6-6 to TRBJ2-7; 9 nucleotides align to TRBD1. The ends lost 6 bases at V and 3 bases at J; junction bases unmatched: 6. CDR1 is MNHNY and CDR2 is SVGAGI in the germline V gene (reference sequence). The CDR3 loop spans 14 amino acids. The CDR3 loop is CASRPETGGYEQYF. Here the CDR3 DNA reads TGTGCCAGCAGGCCAGAGACAGGGGGCTACGAGCAGTACTTC.

This rearrangement joins TRBV7-9 to TRBJ2-1; D may correspond to TRBD1 or TRBD2 (5 bases each). The CDR3 covers 17 residues. V lost 2 bases to trimming and J lost 0 bases, with 14 bases between them. The V gene's germline CDR1 is SEHNR and CDR2 FQNEAQ (reference sequence). The CDR3 sequence is CASSLIGAGSSYNEQFF. CDR3 bases: TGTGCCAGCAGCTTAATTGGTGCAGGGAGCTCCTACAATGAGCAGTTCTTC.

J is TRBJ2-7 and V is TRBV25-1, with TRBD1 as a possible D gene (7 bases). Germline CDR1 MGHDK, CDR2 SYGVNS. The CDR3 is made up of 15 amino acids. V was trimmed by 6 bases and J by 4 bases, leaving 19 bases between them. This CDR3 is CASRAGGRARYEQYF. The CDR3 region has the DNA TGTGCCAGCAGGGCAGGGGGGCGTGCGCGGTACGAGCAGTACTTC.

The chain carries TRBV30 and TRBJ2-6; D might be TRBD2 (6 bases). Trimming cost V 2 bases and J 3 bases, with 20 bases left between them. The CDR3 has 18 amino acids. Looked up from germline, CDR1 is GTSNPN and CDR2 is SVGIG (reference sequence). CDR3 nucleotide sequence: TGTGCCTGGAGTTCCGGGGGTCCTTTAGGGTTTGGGGCCAACGTCCTGACTTTC. Translating it yields CAWSSGGPLGFGANVLTF.